These 8 T cell receptor beta chains share one sample of origin, sequenced in a study of human thymus T cells. TCRdb's table, derived via immunoSEQ multiplex PCR, lists solely in-frame clones and lacks some. The sample shows 70,000 to 75,000 clones, around 95% of them seen only once. It was from resections taken during corrective heart surgery that the thymus tissue came. Sequencing input: thymus tissue. Source of these receptors: a girl under two years old with a congenital heart defect but otherwise immunologically healthy.

J is TRBJ2-1 and V is TRBV27, with 13 bases lining up with TRBD2. CDR3 length equals 18 residues. The V gene end was trimmed by 6 bases and the J gene end by 0 bases; junction bases not matched to a gene: 8. In germline, CDR1 is MNHEY, CDR2 SMNVEV (reference sequence). CDR3 nucleotide sequence: TGTGCCAGCAGCGCCACTAGCGGGAGGGGGGACTCCTACAATGAGCAGTTCTTC. Translating it yields CASSATSGRGDSYNEQFF.

CDR3 nucleotide sequence: TGTGCCAGCAGTCCCCTCGGCGGAGATACGCAGTATTTT. This translates into CASSPLGGDTQYF. V is TRBV6-4 and J is TRBJ2-3; D ambiguous. Germline-derived CDR1 and CDR2 are MRHNA and SNTAGT. The CDR3 loop spans 13 amino acids. V was cut by 5 bases and J by 5 bases, with 11 bases left in between.

The gene calls are TRBV28 and TRBJ2-3; 15 bases agree with TRBD2. This CDR3 spans 19 amino acids. The germline V gene encodes CDR1 MDHEN and CDR2 SYDVKM. J was trimmed by 2 bases and V by 4 bases; bases with no gene match: 10. The DNA of the CDR3 is TGTGCCAGCAGTTACTTCCCCCGGACTAGCGGGAGGGCCACAGATACGCAGTATTTT. Amino acid sequence: CASSYFPRTSGRATDTQYF.

V gene TRBV27 combines with J gene TRBJ2-2; D call uncertain. The V gene lost 6 bases and the J gene lost 5 bases, with 19 bases spanning the gap. This CDR3 spans 16 amino acids. Germline CDR1 and CDR2: MNHEY and SMNVEV (reference sequence). DNA for the CDR3: TGTGCCAGCAGCGCTGAACCACAACCGGGTACCGGGGAGCTGTTTTTT. This sequence encodes CASSAEPQPGTGELFF.

This chain links TRBV6-7 with TRBJ2-7; TRBD2 matches 14 bases. TRBV6-7 is sorted into the ORF group, with uncertain function. Germline trimming cut 8 bases from V and 1 base from J; bases unmatched to any gene: 10. This CDR3 has 17 amino acids. This chain's CDR3 is CASRPPGLAGASYEQYF. The CDR3 DNA reads TGTGCCAGCCGCCCACCGGGACTAGCGGGAGCGTCCTACGAGCAGTACTTC.

The gene calls are TRBV5-1 and TRBJ2-2, with TRBD1 matching 11 bases. The CDR3 spans 15 residues. Germline CDR1 and CDR2: SGHRS and YFSETQ. After removal of 4 bases from V and 7 bases from J, the junction contained 6 bases not matched to a gene. CDR3 amino acids: CASSLDRGRIGELFF. DNA of the CDR3: TGCGCCAGCAGCCTGGACAGGGGGCGGATCGGGGAGCTGTTTTTT.

This chain joins TRBV25-1 and TRBJ1-2; D unclear. This CDR3 is 12 amino acids long. The ends were cut back, 3 bases at V and 3 bases at J, with 5 bases in the middle. Germline V gene data show CDR1 as MGHDK and CDR2 as SYGVNS. The CDR3 DNA follows: TGTGCCAGCAGTGACAGCTACTATGGCTACACCTTC. As protein: CASSDSYYGYTF.

This clone was seen only once. The chain links TRBV20-1 to TRBJ1-2; 7 bases map to TRBD1. Trimming cost V 4 bases and J 6 bases; bases outside gene matches: 2. This CDR3 comprises 11 residues. Germline CDR1 DFQATT, CDR2 SNEGSKA (reference sequence). The CDR3 is CSATGQDGYTF. CDR3 sequence (DNA): TGCAGTGCTACTGGACAGGATGGCTACACCTTC.